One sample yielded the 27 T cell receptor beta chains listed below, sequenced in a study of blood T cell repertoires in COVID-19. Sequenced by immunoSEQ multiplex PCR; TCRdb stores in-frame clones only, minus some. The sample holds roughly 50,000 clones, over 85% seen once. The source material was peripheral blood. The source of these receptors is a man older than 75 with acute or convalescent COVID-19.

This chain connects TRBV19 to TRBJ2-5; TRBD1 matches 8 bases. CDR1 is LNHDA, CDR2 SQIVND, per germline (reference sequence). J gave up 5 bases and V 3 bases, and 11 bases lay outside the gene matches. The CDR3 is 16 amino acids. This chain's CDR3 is CASSMWAGGQWETQYF. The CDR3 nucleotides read TGTGCCAGTAGTATGTGGGCAGGGGGCCAATGGGAGACCCAGTACTTC.

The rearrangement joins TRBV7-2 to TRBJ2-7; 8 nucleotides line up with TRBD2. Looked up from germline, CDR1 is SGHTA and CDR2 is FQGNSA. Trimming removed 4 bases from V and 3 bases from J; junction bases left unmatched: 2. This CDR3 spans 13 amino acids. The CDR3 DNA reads TGTGCCAGCAGCTCGGGACTAGGCTACGAGCAGTACTTC. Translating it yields CASSSGLGYEQYF.

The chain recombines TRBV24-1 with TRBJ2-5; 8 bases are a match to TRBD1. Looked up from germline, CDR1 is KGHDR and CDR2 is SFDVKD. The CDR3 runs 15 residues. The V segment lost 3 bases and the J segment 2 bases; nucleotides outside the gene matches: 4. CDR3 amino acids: CATSDAGQGQETQYF. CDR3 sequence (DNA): TGTGCCACCAGTGATGCCGGACAGGGACAAGAGACCCAGTACTTC.

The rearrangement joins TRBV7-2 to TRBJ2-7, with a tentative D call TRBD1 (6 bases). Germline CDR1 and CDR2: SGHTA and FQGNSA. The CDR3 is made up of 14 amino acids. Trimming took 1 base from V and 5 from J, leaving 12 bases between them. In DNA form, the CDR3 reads TGTGCCAGCAGCTTAGTGGACAGTACTAACGAGCAGTACTTC. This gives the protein CASSLVDSTNEQYF.

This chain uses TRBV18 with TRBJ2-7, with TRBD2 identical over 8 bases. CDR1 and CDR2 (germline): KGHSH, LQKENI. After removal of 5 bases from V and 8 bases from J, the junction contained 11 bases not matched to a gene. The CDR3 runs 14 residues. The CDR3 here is CASSERGNPYKQYF. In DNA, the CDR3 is TGTGCCAGCTCAGAGCGGGGGAATCCTTACAAGCAGTACTTC.

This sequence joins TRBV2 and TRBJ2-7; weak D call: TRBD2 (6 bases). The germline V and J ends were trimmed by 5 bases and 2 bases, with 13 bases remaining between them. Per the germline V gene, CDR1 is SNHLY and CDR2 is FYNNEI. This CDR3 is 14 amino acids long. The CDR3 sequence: CASSLRDWAYEQYF. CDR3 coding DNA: TGTGCCAGCAGTCTCCGGGACTGGGCCTACGAGCAGTACTTC.

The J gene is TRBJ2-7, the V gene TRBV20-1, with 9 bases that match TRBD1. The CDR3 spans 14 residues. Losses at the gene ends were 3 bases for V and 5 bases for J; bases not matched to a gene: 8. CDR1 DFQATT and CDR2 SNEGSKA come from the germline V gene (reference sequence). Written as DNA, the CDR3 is TGCAGTGCTAGTCGGCCCGGGACAGGGAACGAGCAGTACTTC. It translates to CSASRPGTGNEQYF.

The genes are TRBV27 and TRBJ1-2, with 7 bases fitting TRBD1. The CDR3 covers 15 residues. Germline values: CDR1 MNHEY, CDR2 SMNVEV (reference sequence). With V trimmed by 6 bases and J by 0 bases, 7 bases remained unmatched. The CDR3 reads CASRKTGTPNYGYTF. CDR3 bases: TGTGCCAGCAGGAAGACAGGGACCCCTAACTATGGCTACACCTTC.

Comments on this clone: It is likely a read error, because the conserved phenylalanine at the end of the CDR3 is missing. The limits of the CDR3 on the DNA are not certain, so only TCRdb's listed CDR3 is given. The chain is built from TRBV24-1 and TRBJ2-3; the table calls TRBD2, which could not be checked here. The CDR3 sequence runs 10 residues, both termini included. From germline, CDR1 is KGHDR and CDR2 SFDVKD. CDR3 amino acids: CATSDDRREL.

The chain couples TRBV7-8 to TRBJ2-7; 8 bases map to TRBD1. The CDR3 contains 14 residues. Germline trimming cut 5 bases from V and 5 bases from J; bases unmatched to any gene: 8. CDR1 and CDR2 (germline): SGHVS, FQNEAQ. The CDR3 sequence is CASSMRTGYNEQYF. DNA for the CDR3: TGTGCCAGCAGCATGCGGACAGGGTACAACGAGCAGTACTTC. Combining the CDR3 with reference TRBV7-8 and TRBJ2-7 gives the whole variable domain GAGVSQSPRYKVAKRGQDVALRCDPISGHVSLFWYQQALGQGPEFLTYFQNEAQLDKSGLPSDRFFAERPEGSVSTLKIQRTQQEDSAVYLCASSMRTGYNEQYFGPGTRLTVT.

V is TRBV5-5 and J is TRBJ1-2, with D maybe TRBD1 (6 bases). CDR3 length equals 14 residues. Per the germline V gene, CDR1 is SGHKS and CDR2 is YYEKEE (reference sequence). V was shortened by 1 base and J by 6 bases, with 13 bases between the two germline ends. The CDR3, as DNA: TGTGCCAGCAGCTTGATGGGGGCTCGGGATGGCTACACCTTC. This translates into CASSLMGARDGYTF.

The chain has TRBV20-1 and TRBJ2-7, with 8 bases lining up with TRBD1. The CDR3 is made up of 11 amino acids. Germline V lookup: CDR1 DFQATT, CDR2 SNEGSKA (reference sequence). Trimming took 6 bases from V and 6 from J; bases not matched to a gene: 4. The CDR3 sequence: CSASTGVEQYF. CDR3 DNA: TGCAGTGCCTCGACAGGGGTCGAGCAGTACTTC.

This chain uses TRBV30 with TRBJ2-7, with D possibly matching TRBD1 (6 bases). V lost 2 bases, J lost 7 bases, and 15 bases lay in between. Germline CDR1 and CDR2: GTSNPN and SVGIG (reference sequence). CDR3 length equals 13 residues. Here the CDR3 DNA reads TGTGCCTGGAGTATGGGACATTCCACAGAGCAGTACTTC. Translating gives CAWSMGHSTEQYF.

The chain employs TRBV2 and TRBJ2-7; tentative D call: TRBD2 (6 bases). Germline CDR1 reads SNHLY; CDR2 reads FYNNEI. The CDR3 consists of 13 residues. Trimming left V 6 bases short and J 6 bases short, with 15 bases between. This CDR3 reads CASSPGTPFEQYF. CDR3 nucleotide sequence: TGTGCCAGCAGCCCAGGGACTCCCTTCGAGCAGTACTTC.

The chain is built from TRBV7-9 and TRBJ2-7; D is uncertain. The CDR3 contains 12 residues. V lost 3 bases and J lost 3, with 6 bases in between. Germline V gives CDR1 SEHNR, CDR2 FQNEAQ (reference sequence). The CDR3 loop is CASSFGVYEQYF. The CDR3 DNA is TGTGCCAGCAGCTTTGGAGTCTACGAGCAGTACTTC.

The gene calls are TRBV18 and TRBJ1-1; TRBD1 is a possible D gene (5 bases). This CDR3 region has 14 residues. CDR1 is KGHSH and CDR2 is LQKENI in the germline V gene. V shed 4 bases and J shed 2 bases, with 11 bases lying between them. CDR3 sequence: CASSRATVNTEAFF. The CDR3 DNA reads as TGTGCCAGCTCACGGGCGACAGTAAACACTGAAGCTTTCTTT.

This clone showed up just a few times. The CDR3 loop is CASSLAGGPHEQYF. The CDR3 DNA reads as TGTGCCAGCAGCTTAGCGGGGGGGCCTCACGAGCAGTACTTC. The chain couples TRBV6-2 or TRBV6-3 to TRBJ2-7; TRBD2 agrees at 11 bases. Germline loops: CDR1 MNHEY, CDR2 SVGEGT. With V trimmed by 6 bases and J by 5 bases, 6 bases remained unmatched. The CDR3 contains 14 residues.

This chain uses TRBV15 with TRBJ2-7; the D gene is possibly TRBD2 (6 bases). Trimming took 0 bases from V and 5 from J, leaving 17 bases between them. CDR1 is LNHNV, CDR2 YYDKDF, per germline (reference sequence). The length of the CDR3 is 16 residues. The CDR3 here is CATSRDGDSSVDEQYF. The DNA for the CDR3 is TGTGCCACCAGCAGAGATGGGGACTCGTCAGTCGACGAGCAGTACTTC.

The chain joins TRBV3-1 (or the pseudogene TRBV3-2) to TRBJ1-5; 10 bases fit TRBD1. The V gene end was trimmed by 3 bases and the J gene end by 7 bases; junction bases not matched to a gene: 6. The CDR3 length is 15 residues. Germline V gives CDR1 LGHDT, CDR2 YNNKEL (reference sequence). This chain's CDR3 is CASSQTGGMGQPQHF. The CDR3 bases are TGTGCCAGCAGCCAGACAGGGGGCATGGGACAGCCCCAGCATTTT.

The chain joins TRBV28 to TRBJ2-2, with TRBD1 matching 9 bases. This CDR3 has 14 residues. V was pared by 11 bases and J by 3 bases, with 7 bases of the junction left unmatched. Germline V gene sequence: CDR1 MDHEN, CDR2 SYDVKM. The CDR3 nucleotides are TGTGCCGGCCGGGACAGGGTTTACACCGGGGAGCTGTTTTTT. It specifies CAGRDRVYTGELFF.

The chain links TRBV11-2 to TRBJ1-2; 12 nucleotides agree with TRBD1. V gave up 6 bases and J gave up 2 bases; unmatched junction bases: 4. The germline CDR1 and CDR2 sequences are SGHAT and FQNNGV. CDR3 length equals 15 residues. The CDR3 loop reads CASRRGQGANYGYTF. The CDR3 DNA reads TGTGCCAGCAGACGGGGACAGGGGGCGAACTATGGCTACACCTTC.

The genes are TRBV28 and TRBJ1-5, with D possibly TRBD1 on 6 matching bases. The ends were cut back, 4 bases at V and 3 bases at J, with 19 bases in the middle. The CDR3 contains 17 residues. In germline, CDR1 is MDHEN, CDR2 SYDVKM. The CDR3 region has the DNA TGTGCCAGCAGTTACGCCTGGGGGCGGAAGGTCAATCAGCCCCAGCATTTT. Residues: CASSYAWGRKVNQPQHF.

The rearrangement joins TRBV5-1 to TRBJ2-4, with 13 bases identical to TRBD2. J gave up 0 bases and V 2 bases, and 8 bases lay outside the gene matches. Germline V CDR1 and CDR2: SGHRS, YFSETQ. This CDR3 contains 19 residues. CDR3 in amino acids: CASSLTGTSGDLAKNIQYF. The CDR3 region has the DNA TGCGCCAGCAGCTTAACCGGGACTAGCGGGGATTTAGCCAAAAACATTCAGTACTTC.

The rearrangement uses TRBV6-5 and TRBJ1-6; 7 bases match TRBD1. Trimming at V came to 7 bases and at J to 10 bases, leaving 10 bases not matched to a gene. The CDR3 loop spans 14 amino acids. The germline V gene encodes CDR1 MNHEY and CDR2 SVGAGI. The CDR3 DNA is TGTGCCAGCACTCGACAGGGAAGAGGATCACCCCTCCACTTT. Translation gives CASTRQGRGSPLHF.

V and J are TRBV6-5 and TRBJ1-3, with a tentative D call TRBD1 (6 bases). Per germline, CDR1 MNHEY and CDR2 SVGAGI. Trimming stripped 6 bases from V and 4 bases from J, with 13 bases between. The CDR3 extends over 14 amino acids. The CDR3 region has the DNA TGTGCCAGCAGCTATACAGGGCCCGGAAACACCATATATTTT. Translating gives CASSYTGPGNTIYF.

CDR3 in DNA: TGTGCCAGCAGTTTGATGACAGGGATGAACACCGGGGAGCTGTTTTTT. Translation: CASSLMTGMNTGELFF. The rearrangement uses TRBV27 and TRBJ2-2; TRBD1 aligns across 7 bases. V shed 3 bases and J 1 base; nucleotides not matched to a gene: 5. This CDR3 region has 16 residues. Per the germline V gene, CDR1 is MNHEY and CDR2 is SMNVEV (reference sequence).

In DNA, the CDR3 is TGTGCCAGCAGCTTAGGGGGTTACAGGGGGCCGAACACCGGGGAGCTGTTTTTT. This sequence encodes CASSLGGYRGPNTGELFF. The chain combines TRBV11-3 with TRBJ2-2, with 9 bases aligning to TRBD1. CDR3 size: 18 residues. J lost 0 bases, V lost 1 base, and 6 bases had no gene match. Looked up from germline, CDR1 is SGHNT and CDR2 is YENEEA.